These 17 T cell receptor beta chains originate from one sample sequenced in a study of T cell responses to AZD1222 COVID-19 vaccine. Measured with immunoSEQ multiplex PCR; TCRdb has only the in-frame clones, and not every one. This sample has 97,000 or so clones, with approximately 84% found just once. The specimen was peripheral blood, collected on day 0 of AZD1222 vaccination. All receptors come from an adult in good health.

The count of this clone is one. The rearrangement links TRBV20-1 to TRBJ1-1, with no clear D. Germline V gene lookup returns CDR1 DFQATT and CDR2 SNEGSKA (reference sequence). This CDR3 has 11 residues. V shed 6 bases and J shed 1 base, with 6 bases lying between them. In nucleotides, the CDR3 is TGCAGTGCCTCGTGGAACACTGAAGCTTTCTTT. Protein product: CSASWNTEAFF.

V is TRBV27 and J is TRBJ2-2; 8 nucleotides agree with TRBD2. CDR1 is MNHEY, CDR2 SMNVEV, per germline (reference sequence). This CDR3 has 14 residues. After removal of 10 bases from V and 5 bases from J, the junction contained 9 bases not matched to a gene. Here the CDR3 reads CATRAASGTGELFF. The CDR3 nucleotides are TGTGCCACCCGAGCGGCTAGCGGGACCGGGGAGCTGTTTTTT.

This chain joins TRBV12-3 or TRBV12-4 and TRBJ1-2; D perhaps matches TRBD1 (6 bases). V was shortened by 3 bases and J by 8 bases, with 10 bases between the two germline ends. This CDR3 contains 12 residues. CDR3 sequence (DNA): TGTGCCAGCAGTTTGCCGGGGGGCGGCTACACCTTC. This codes for CASSLPGGGYTF.

This sequence joins TRBV9 and TRBJ2-7, with TRBD1 matching 7 bases. The junction had 3 bases not matched to a gene; V was cut back by 4 bases and J by 2 bases. The CDR3 has 13 residues. Germline CDR1 is SGDLS and CDR2 is YYNGEE. CDR3 bases: TGTGCCAGCAGCCGACAGGGTACCTACGAGCAGTACTTC. It encodes CASSRQGTYEQYF. Supplemented by reference TRBV9 and TRBJ2-7, the full variable domain reads DSGVTQTPKHLITATGQRVTLRCSPRSGDLSVYWYQQSLDQGLQFLIQYYNGEERAKGNILERFSAQQFPDLHSELNLSSLELGDSALYFCASSRQGTYEQYFGPGTRLTVT.

This clone was counted a few times. The V call is TRBV4-2, the J call TRBJ1-4; D remains unclear. The germline CDR1 and CDR2 sequences are LGHNA and YNFKEQ. Deletions cut 0 bases from V and 0 bases from J, with 11 bases between. The CDR3 loop spans 17 amino acids. In DNA form, the CDR3 reads TGTGCCAGCAGCCAAGAGGCCGAATACGCAACTAATGAAAAACTGTTTTTT. Translated, it gives CASSQEAEYATNEKLFF.

The V gene is TRBV20-1, the J gene TRBJ2-3, with D possibly being TRBD1 or TRBD2 (5 bases each). Germline values: CDR1 DFQATT, CDR2 SNEGSKA (reference sequence). The V gene lost 3 bases and the J gene lost 2 bases, with 21 bases spanning the gap. The length of the CDR3 is 17 residues. The CDR3 DNA reads TGCAGTGCTAGTGGGGCCAGGGACGGGGAATACACAGATACGCAGTATTTT. Translated, it gives CSASGARDGEYTDTQYF.

CDR3 loop: CASSRRGQDTDTQYF. CDR3 nucleotide sequence: TGTGCCAGCAGCCGCCGAGGTCAGGACACAGATACGCAGTATTTT. The V call is TRBV3-1 (or the pseudogene TRBV3-2), the J call TRBJ2-3; D uncertain. Germline V CDR1 and CDR2: LGHDT, YNNKEL (reference sequence). The CDR3 covers 15 residues. Trimming left V 4 bases short and J 2 bases short, with 13 bases between.

The chain recombines TRBV6-5 with TRBJ1-2, with D unresolved. The CDR3 runs to 13 residues. The germline V and J ends were trimmed by 6 bases and 3 bases, with 11 bases remaining between them. Germline V gene sequence: CDR1 MNHEY, CDR2 SVGAGI. Here the CDR3 reads CASRAPGYYGYTF. The DNA for the CDR3 is TGTGCCAGCAGGGCCCCAGGATACTATGGCTACACCTTC.

As regards this clone: The junction differs from germline at one of its ends, possibly a read error. This sequence joins TRBV7-7 and TRBJ2-2; TRBD2 agrees at 12 bases. Germline-derived CDR1 and CDR2 are SSHAT and FNYEAQ (reference sequence). This CDR3 is built from 19 residues. In nucleotides, the CDR3 is TGTGCTAGCACCATCTGCCGACTAGCGGGAGAAGGGTGCACCGGGGAGCTGTTTTTT. It specifies CASTICRLAGEGCTGELFF.

Notes on this clone: Relative to the germline gene, one junction end is altered; a read error may explain this. This chain uses TRBV7-9 with TRBJ1-2; the match to TRBD1 covers 8 bases. Germline V gene sequence: CDR1 SEHNR, CDR2 FQNEAQ (reference sequence). This CDR3 has 15 residues. The DNA of the CDR3 is TGTGCCAGCAGCATAGCGACAGGGGAGAACTATGGCTACACCTTC. Protein sequence: CASSIATGENYGYTF.

This CDR3 is CASSVAYGGVDTGELFF. The CDR3, as DNA: TGTGCCAGCAGCGTAGCTTACGGGGGCGTCGACACCGGGGAGCTGTTTTTT. This sequence joins TRBV9 and TRBJ2-2; either TRBD1 or TRBD2 may supply D (6 bases each). This CDR3 comprises 17 residues. CDR1 is SGDLS, CDR2 YYNGEE, per germline. The V gene lost 0 bases and the J gene lost 3 bases, with 15 bases spanning the gap.

The chain recombines TRBV29-1 with TRBJ1-2; 8 bases are a match to TRBD1. With 7 bases clipped from V and 4 bases from J, the junction kept 5 bases outside the gene matches. Per germline, CDR1 SQVTM and CDR2 ANQGSEA. The CDR3 is made up of 12 amino acids. CDR3 sequence (DNA): TGCAGCGGAAGACAGGGGACCTATGGCTACACCTTC. Translated, it gives CSGRQGTYGYTF. The full variable domain, completed using reference TRBV29-1 and TRBJ1-2, is SAVISQKPSRDICQRGTSLTIQCQVDSQVTMMFWYRQQPGQSLTLIATANQGSEATYESGFVIDKFPISRPNLTFSTLTVSNMSPEDSSIYLCSGRQGTYGYTFGSGTRLTVV.

The chain has TRBV11-3 and TRBJ2-3; TRBD2 matches at 13 bases. Germline trimming cut 5 bases from V and 3 bases from J; bases unmatched to any gene: 11. The CDR3 consists of 18 residues. Germline-derived CDR1 and CDR2 are SGHNT and YENEEA. The CDR3 region has the DNA TGTGCCAGCAGCCTTCAACTAGCGGGAGGGATCTGGACAGATACGCAGTATTTT. As protein: CASSLQLAGGIWTDTQYF. Combining the CDR3 with reference TRBV11-3 and TRBJ2-3 gives the whole variable domain EAGVVQSPRYKIIEKKQPVAFWCNPISGHNTLYWYLQNLGQGPELLIRYENEEAVDDSQLPKDRFSAERLKGVDSTLKIQPAELGDSAVYLCASSLQLAGGIWTDTQYFGPGTRLTVL.

J is TRBJ1-4 and V is TRBV19; no clear D gene. Trimming took 10 bases from V and 14 from J, leaving 26 bases between them. CDR3 length: 14 residues. The germline V gene has CDR1 LNHDA and CDR2 SQIVND (reference sequence). CDR3 residues: CATTNGPLSDDLFF. The CDR3 nucleotides read TGTGCCACTACAAACGGCCCCCTCTCGGACGACCTGTTTTTT.

This chain uses TRBV6-2 or TRBV6-3 with TRBJ1-2, with D perhaps TRBD1 (5 bases). Per the germline V gene, CDR1 is MNHEY and CDR2 is SVGEGT. This CDR3 is built from 13 residues. With 2 bases removed from V and 3 bases from J, the gap between germline ends came to 7 bases. CDR3 sequence reads: CASSYTGDYGYTF. Written as DNA, the CDR3 is TGTGCCAGCAGTTACACAGGCGACTATGGCTACACCTTC.

V usage is TRBV12-3 or TRBV12-4 and J usage is TRBJ1-3, with 7 nucleotides matching TRBD1. The CDR3 covers 13 residues. The V gene end was trimmed by 6 bases and the J gene end by 9 bases; junction bases not matched to a gene: 8. DNA for the CDR3: TGTGCCAGCAGCCCTACGACAGGGACCACCATATATTTT. Protein: CASSPTTGTTIYF.

This chain connects TRBV2 to TRBJ1-4; no definite D call. Trimming pared 6 bases from V and 2 bases from J, leaving 10 bases between. The CDR3 extends over 14 amino acids. The V gene's germline CDR1 is SNHLY and CDR2 FYNNEI. CDR3 sequence: CASSRGTTNEKLFF. The CDR3 DNA follows: TGTGCCAGCAGCCGGGGAACCACTAATGAAAAACTGTTTTTT. Variable domain in full (rest from reference TRBV2 and TRBJ1-4): EPEVTQTPSHQVTQMGQEVILRCVPISNHLYFYWYRQILGQKVEFLVSFYNNEISEKSEIFDDQFSVERPDGSNFTLKIRSTKLEDSAMYFCASSRGTTNEKLFFGSGTQLSVL.